This TCR beta chain was documented in a study of T cell responses to AZD1222 COVID-19 vaccine. The V end lost 0 bases, the J end lost 7 bases, and 13 bases lay between the germline ends. The CDR3 length is 15 residues. The protocol was immunoSEQ multiplex PCR, while the TCRdb copy is restricted to in-frame clones and leaves out a portion. The table lists more than 85,000 clones, 94% of them singletons. Notes on the study in general: Without day 14 samples, only post-peak T cell repertoires were studied.

In regard to this clone: Its antigen is as yet unknown.

The chain recombines TRBV23-1 with TRBJ1-5; tentatively, D is TRBD1 (5 bases). TRBV23-1 counts as an open reading frame of uncertain function. The sequenced sample was peripheral blood, obtained 28 days after the second AZD1222 dose. The sequence came from an adult who received the AZD1222 COVID-19 vaccine. The CDR3 DNA follows: TGCGCCAGCAGTCAATCGGTCCGGGACGGCCAGCCCCAGCATTTT. Its translation is CASSQSVRDGQPQHF.